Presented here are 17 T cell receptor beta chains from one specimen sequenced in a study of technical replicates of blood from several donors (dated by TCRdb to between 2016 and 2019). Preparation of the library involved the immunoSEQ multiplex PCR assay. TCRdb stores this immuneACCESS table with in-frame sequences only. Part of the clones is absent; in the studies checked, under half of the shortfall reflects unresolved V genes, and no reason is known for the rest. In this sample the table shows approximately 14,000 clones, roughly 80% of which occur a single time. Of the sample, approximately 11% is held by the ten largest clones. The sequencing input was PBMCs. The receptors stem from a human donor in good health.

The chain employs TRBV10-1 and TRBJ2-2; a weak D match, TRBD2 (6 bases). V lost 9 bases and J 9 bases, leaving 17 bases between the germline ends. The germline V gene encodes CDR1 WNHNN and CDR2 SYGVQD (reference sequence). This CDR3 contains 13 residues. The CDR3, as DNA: TGCGCCAGTTCGGGAGCTTTTGACCGGGAGCTGTTTTTT. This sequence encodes CASSGAFDRELFF.

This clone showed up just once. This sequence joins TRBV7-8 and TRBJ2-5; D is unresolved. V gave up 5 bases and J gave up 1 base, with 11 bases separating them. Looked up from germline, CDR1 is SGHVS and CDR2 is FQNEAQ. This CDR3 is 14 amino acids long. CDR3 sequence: CASSLGTVQETQYF. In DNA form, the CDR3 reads TGTGCCAGCAGCCTAGGAACAGTCCAAGAGACCCAGTACTTC.

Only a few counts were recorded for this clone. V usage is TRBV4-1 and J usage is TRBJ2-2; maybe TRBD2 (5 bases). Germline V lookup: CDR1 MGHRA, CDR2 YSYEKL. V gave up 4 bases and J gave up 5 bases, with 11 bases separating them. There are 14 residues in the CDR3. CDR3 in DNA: TGCGCCAGCAGCCCTCAAGAGGGAACCGGGGAGCTGTTTTTT. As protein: CASSPQEGTGELFF.

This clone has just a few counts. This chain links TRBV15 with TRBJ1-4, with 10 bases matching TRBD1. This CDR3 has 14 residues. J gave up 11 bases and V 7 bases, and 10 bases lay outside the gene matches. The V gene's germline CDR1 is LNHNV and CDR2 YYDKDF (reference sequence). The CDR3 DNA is TGTGCCACCACCCCGGGACAGGGGTGGGGGAAACTGTTTTTT. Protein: CATTPGQGWGKLFF.

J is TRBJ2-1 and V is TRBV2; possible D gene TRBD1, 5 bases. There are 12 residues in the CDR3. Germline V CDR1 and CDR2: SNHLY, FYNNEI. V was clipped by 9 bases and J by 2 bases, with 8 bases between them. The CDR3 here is CASDRTYNEQFF. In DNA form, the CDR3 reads TGTGCCAGTGACAGAACCTACAATGAGCAGTTCTTC.

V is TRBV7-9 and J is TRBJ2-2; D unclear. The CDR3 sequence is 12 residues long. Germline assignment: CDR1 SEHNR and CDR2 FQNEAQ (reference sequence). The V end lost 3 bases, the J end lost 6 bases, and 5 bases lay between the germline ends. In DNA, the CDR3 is TGTGCCAGCAGCTTCCTCCCCGGGGAGCTGTTTTTT. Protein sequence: CASSFLPGELFF.

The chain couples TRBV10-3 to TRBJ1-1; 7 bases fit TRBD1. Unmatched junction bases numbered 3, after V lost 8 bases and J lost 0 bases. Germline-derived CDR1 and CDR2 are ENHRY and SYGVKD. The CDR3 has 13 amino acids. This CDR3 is CAISGGMNTEAFF. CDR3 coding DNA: TGTGCCATCTCAGGGGGGATGAACACTGAAGCTTTCTTT.

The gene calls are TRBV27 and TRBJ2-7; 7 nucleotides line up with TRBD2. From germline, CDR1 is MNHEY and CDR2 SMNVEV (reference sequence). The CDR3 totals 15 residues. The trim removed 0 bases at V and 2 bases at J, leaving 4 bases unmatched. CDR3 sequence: CASSLSPGGAYEQYF. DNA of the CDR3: TGTGCCAGCAGTTTATCTCCGGGAGGCGCCTACGAGCAGTACTTC.

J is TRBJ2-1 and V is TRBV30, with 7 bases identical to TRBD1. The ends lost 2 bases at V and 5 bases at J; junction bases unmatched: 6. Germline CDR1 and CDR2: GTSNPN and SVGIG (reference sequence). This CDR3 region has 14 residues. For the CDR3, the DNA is TGTGCCTGGAGTTTGGGACAGACAAACAATGAGCAGTTCTTC. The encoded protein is CAWSLGQTNNEQFF.

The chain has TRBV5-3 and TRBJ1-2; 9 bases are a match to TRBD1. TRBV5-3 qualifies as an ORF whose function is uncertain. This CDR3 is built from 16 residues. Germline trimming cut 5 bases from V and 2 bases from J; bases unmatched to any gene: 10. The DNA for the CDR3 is TGTGCCAGAAGTTGTGGACAGGGGACGGTAAACTATGGCTACACCTTC. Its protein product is CARSCGQGTVNYGYTF.

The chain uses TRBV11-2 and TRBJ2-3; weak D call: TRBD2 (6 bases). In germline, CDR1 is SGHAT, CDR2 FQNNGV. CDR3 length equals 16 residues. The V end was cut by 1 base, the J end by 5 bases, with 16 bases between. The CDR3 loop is CASSLAPGLGVDTQYF. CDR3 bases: TGTGCCAGCAGCTTAGCGCCGGGACTGGGGGTAGATACGCAGTATTTT.

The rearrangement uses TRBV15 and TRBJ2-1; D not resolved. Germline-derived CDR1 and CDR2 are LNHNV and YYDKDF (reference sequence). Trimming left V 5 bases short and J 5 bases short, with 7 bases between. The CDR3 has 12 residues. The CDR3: CATSRQDNEQFF. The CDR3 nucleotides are TGTGCCACCAGCCGGCAGGACAATGAGCAGTTCTTC.

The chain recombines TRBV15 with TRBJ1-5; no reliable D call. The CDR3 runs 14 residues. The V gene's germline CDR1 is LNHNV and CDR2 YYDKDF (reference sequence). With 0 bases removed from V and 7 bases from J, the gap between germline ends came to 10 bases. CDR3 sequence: CATSRDQAEQPQHF. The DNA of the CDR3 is TGTGCCACCAGCAGAGATCAGGCAGAACAGCCCCAGCATTTT. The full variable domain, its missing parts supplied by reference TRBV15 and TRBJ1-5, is DAMVIQNPRYQVTQFGKPVTLSCSQTLNHNVMYWYQQKSSQAPKLLFHYYDKDFNNEADTPDNFQSRRPNTSFCFLDIRSPGLGDTAMYLCATSRDQAEQPQHFGDGTRLSIL.

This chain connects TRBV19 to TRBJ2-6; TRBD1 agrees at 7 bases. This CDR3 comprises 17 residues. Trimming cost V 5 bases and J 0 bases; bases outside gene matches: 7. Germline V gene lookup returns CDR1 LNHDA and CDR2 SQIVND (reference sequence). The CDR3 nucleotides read TGTGCCAGTAGTTCGGCGCAGGGGGTCTCTGGGGCCAACGTCCTGACTTTC. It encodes CASSSAQGVSGANVLTF.

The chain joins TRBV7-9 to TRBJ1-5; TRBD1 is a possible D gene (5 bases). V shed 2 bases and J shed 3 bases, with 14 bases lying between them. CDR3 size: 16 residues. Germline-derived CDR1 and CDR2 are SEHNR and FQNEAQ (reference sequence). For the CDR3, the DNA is TGTGCCAGCAGCTTATTTACAGGCTCGGTCAATCAGCCCCAGCATTTT. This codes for CASSLFTGSVNQPQHF.

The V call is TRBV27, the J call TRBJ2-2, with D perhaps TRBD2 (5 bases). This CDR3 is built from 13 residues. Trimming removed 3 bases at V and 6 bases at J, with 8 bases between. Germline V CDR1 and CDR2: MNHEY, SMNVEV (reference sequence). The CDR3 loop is CASSFTAAGELFF. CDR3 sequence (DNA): TGTGCCAGCAGTTTCACAGCGGCCGGGGAGCTGTTTTTT.

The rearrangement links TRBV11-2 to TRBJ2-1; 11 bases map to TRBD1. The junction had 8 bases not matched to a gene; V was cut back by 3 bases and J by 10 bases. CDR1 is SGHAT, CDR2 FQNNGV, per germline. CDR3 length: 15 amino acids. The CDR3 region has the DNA TGTGCCAGCAGCTTTACCGGGACAGGGGGTAGGGAGCAGTTCTTC. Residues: CASSFTGTGGREQFF.